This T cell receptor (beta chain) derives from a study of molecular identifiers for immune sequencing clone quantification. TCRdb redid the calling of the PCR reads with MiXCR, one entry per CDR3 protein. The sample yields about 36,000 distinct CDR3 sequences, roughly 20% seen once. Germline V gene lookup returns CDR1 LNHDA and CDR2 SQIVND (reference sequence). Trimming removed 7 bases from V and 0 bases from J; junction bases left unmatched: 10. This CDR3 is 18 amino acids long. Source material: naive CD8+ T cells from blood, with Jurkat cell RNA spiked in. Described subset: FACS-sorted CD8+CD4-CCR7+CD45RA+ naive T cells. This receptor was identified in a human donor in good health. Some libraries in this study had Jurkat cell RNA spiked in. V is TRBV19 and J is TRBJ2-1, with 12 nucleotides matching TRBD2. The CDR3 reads CASTSASGRGSSYNEQFF. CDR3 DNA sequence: TGTGCCAGTACCTCGGCTAGCGGGAGGGGAAGCTCCTACAATGAGCAGTTCTTC.